This T cell receptor (beta chain) was sequenced in a study of regulatory T cells in long-lasting Graves disease. Relying on iRepertoire HTBI primers and Arm-PCR of CDR3 regions, the team built TCR beta libraries. Each CDR3 protein gets one entry after TCRdb re-called the multiplex PCR reads with MiXCR. The table lists about 460,000 distinct CDR3 sequences, less than 15% of them singletons. The time point denotes: newly diagnosed GD, antithyroid drugs for less than 3 months. The authors made the TCR library using RNA they extracted from PBMCs. Notes on the study in general: Whereas around 970 public clonotypes were shared by new patients, persistent patients shared more, at 2,500 to 3,500.

This clonotype was seen a handful of times. No antigen is known for it. A single base separates this from a much larger clone, so it may be a read error. The CDR3 covers 14 residues. V lost 3 bases, J lost 7 bases, and 13 bases lay in between. This sample was shared with a second study, whose subject was T cells in Graves' hyperthyroidism and ophthalmopathy.

Sequences were derived from peripheral blood mononuclear cells (PBMCs), sampled at new diagnosis, from a patient treated with antithyroid drugs. The V gene is TRBV12-3 or TRBV12-4, the J gene TRBJ1-5; D is possibly TRBD1 (5 bases). This TCR was sampled from a woman aged 45-60 years with Graves disease. The CDR3 loop reads CASSFARAGQPQHF. The DNA for the CDR3 is TGTGCCAGCAGTTTCGCCAGGGCGGGACAGCCCCAGCATTTT.